This record concerns one T cell receptor (beta chain) sequence. Its specificity is unknown. The data were taken from a study of T cell responses to AZD1222 COVID-19 vaccine. Clones were read by immunoSEQ multiplex PCR, and TCRdb kept only the in-frame ones, dropping some. The table records 50,000 to 60,000 clones, approximately 80% of them present only once. Study observations and caveats: Most donors were white British, females outnumbered males, and clonal diversity was possibly underestimated. Repertoires were sampled only after the peak T cell response. Among spike-specific TCRs, nearly half reportedly target unmutated variant regions.

Second doses that came at about 4 or about 12 weeks were put together. The length of the CDR3 is 14 residues. The ends were cut back, 7 bases at V and 7 bases at J, with 13 bases in the middle. CDR1 and CDR2 (germline): KGHDR, SFDVKD. Sequencing used peripheral blood, obtained 28 days after the second AZD1222 dose. The chain links TRBV24-1 to TRBJ1-6; D unresolved. This sequence was found in an adult who received the AZD1222 COVID-19 vaccine. CDR3 in DNA: TGTGCCACCAGGAGGGAAGTCCCAAATTCACCCCTCCACTTT. This encodes CATRREVPNSPLHF.